Listed below are T cell receptor beta chains from one sample, sequenced in a study of T-cell reconstitution after alpha-beta-depleted transplantation in children. One entry per CDR3 protein, called by TCRdb with MiXCR from the PCR reads. This sample has fewer than 150,000 distinct CDR3 sequences, with about 9.6% found just once. The sample was PBMCs, mostly from graft donor cells, taken 180 days after TCRalphabeta/CD19-depleted stem cell transplant. These receptors all stem from a girl under three years old who had a stem cell transplant for combined immunodeficiency, so the T cells may come from the graft donor. Each CDR3 is given with its conserved first and last residue. The D gene is left open where the match is weak. Clone size is shown for a subset of rows, as once, few, many or a class of expanded clone.

>TRBV19|TRBJ2-1|TRBD2|few
CASSRGLAGDKSYNEQFF
TGTGCCAGTAGCCGGGGACTAGCGGGAGATAAATCCTACAATGAGCAGTTCTTC
>TRBV19|TRBJ2-3|-|-
CASSIWVGDTQYF
TGTGCCAGTAGTATTTGGGTGGGCGATACGCAGTATTTT
>TRBV20-1|TRBJ2-4|TRBD2|few
CSASSREVNIQYF
TGCAGTGCTTCCTCCCGGGAGGTGAACATTCAGTACTTC
>TRBV5-1|TRBJ2-7|-|medium-sized
CASSLFGGGYSYEQYF
TGCGCCAGCAGCTTGTTCGGTGGCGGATACTCCTACGAGCAGTACTTC
>TRBV29-1|TRBJ2-7|-|-
CEGVLPTHEQYF
TGCGAGGGGGTCCTCCCAACCCACGAGCAGTACTTC
>TRBV7-2|TRBJ2-7|-|-
CASSIGGSSSYEQYF
TGTGCCAGCAGCATAGGAGGGTCCTCCTCCTACGAGCAGTACTTC
>TRBV20-1|TRBJ2-2|-|few
CSARTRTPLNTGELFF
TGCAGTGCGAGGACCAGGACTCCCCTGAACACCGGGGAGCTGTTTTTT
>TRBV28|TRBJ1-5|-|-
CASSLFGQLWGQPQHF
TGTGCCAGCAGTTTATTTGGCCAGCTTTGGGGTCAGCCCCAGCATTTT
>TRBV5-4|TRBJ2-7|-|-
CASSLGFGRGPGYGYEQYF
TGTGCCAGCAGCTTGGGATTCGGCAGGGGACCAGGCTATGGGTACGAGCAGTACTTC
>TRBV5-1|TRBJ2-7|-|-
CASSIWVPDYEQYF
TGCGCCAGCAGCATATGGGTTCCTGACTACGAGCAGTACTTC
>TRBV7-2|TRBJ2-3|TRBD2|once
CASSSTSGPTDTQYF
TGTGCCAGCAGCTCGACTAGCGGACCCACAGATACGCAGTATTTT
>TRBV7-2|TRBJ2-7|-|-
CASSPNRDKGYEQYF
TGTGCCAGCAGCCCCAACCGGGACAAAGGCTACGAGCAGTACTTC
>TRBV18|TRBJ1-1|-|few
CASSPRRMAQAEAFF
TGTGCCAGCTCACCACGGCGCATGGCTCAGGCTGAAGCTTTCTTT
>TRBV18|TRBJ2-4|-|few
CASSPPGGGGKNIQYF
TGTGCCAGCTCACCACCGGGGGGCGGTGGCAAAAACATTCAGTACTTC
>TRBV11-1|TRBJ2-7|-|-
CASSTPNPDGKTPYEQYF
TGTGCCAGCAGCACGCCAAACCCCGATGGGAAGACCCCCTACGAGCAGTACTTC
>TRBV2|TRBJ1-5|-|-
CASRVGPGNQPQHF
TGTGCCAGCAGGGTCGGACCGGGGAATCAGCCCCAGCATTTT
>TRBV14|TRBJ2-7|TRBD2|many
CASSQDLPSGTSGVSREQYF
TGTGCCAGCAGCCAAGATCTGCCTAGCGGGACCTCCGGGGTCTCTAGAGAGCAGTACTTC
>TRBV6-1|TRBJ1-6|TRBD1|-
CASSRSGTGAYNSPLHF
TGTGCCAGCAGTCGCTCCGGGACAGGGGCTTATAATTCACCCCTCCACTTT
>TRBV25-1|TRBJ2-2|-|-
CASSAPGELFF
TGTGCCAGCAGTGCCCCCGGGGAGCTGTTTTTT
>TRBV5-6|TRBJ2-1|TRBD1|-
CASSAGAGTGLGNEQFF
TGTGCCAGCAGCGCCGGGGCCGGGACAGGATTGGGAAATGAGCAGTTCTTC
>TRBV27|TRBJ2-3|TRBD1|few
CARPGQATDTQYF
TGTGCCAGGCCGGGACAGGCCACAGATACGCAGTATTTT
>TRBV20-1|TRBJ1-5|-|few
CSATTGNQPQHF
TGCAGTGCAACGACAGGAAATCAGCCCCAGCATTTT
>TRBV21-1|TRBJ2-6|-|many
CASSTILISPRCSGANVLTF
TGTGCCAGCAGTACAATCCTGATCAGCCCTCGGTGCTCTGGGGCCAACGTCCTGACTTTC
>TRBV27|TRBJ1-6|-|-
CASSWRGSGSPLHF
TGTGCCAGCAGTTGGCGGGGAAGCGGTTCACCCCTCCACTTT